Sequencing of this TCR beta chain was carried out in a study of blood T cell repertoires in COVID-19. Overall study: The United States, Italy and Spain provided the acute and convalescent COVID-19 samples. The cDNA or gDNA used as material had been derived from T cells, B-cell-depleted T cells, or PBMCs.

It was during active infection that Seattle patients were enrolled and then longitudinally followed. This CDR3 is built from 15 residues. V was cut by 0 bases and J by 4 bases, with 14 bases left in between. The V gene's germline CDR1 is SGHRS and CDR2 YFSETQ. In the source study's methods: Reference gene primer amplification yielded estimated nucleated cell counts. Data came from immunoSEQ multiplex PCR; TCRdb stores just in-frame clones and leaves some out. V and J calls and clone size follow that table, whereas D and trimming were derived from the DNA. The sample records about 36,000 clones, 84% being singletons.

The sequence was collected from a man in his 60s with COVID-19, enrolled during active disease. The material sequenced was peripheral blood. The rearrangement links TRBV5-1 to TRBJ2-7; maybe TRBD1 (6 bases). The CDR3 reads CASSLALGARYEQYF. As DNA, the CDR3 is TGCGCCAGCAGCTTGGCGCTGGGGGCGAGATACGAGCAGTACTTC.